This T cell receptor (beta chain) derives from a study of T cell responses to AZD1222 COVID-19 vaccine. Overall study context: Second doses at about 4 or about 12 weeks were pooled. Findings and limits, study-wide: Only a handful of individuals given AZD1222 were seropositive at baseline. Females outnumbered males among donors, who were mostly white British; clonal diversity was possibly underestimated. With dominance at 160-218 and 743-854, vaccine-associated CD4 TCRs spanned spike.

About this clone: Its antigen is currently unknown.

Sequencing used immunoSEQ multiplex PCR; TCRdb keeps in-frame clones, though not all of them. Of some 130,000 clones detected, 84% appear once; the ten largest clones hold approximately 4%. The CDR3 runs 15 residues. The trim removed 0 bases at V and 8 bases at J, leaving 4 bases unmatched. Germline CDR1 and CDR2: LGHNA and YNFKEQ. This sequence joins TRBV4-2 and TRBJ1-2, with 12 positions matching TRBD1. This TCR came from an adult in good health. The specimen comprised peripheral blood, sampled on day 0 of AZD1222 vaccination. This chain's CDR3 is CASSQEGTGGWGYTF. The CDR3 DNA reads as TGTGCCAGCAGCCAAGAAGGGACAGGGGGCTGGGGCTACACCTTC.